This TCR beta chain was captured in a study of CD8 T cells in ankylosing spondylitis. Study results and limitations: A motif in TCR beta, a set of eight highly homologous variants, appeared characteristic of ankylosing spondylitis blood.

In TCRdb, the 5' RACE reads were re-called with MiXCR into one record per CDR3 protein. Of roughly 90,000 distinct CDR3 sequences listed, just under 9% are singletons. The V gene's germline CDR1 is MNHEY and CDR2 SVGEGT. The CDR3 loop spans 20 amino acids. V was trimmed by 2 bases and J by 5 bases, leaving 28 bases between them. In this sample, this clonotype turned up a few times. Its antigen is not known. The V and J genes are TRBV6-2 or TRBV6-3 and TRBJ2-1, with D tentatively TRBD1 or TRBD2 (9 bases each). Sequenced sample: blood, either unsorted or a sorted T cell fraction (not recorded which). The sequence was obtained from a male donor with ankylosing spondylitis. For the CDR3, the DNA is TGTGCCAGCAGTTACGACGGGACAGGGTATAGCGGGAGTTGGAACAATGAGCAGTTCTTC. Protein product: CASSYDGTGYSGSWNNEQFF.